A single sample gave rise to the 24 T cell receptor beta chains below, sequenced in a study of shared clonotypes between healthy human individuals. Measured with immunoSEQ multiplex PCR; TCRdb has only the in-frame clones, and not every one. The sample consists of over a million clones, around 97% of them appearing once. Material for sequencing was naive CD4+ T cells sorted from blood. Subset: CD45RA+ positively selected. These receptors were obtained from a man between 25 and 39 years old in good health.

This chain uses TRBV28 with TRBJ2-3; 14 bases map to TRBD2. This CDR3 region has 19 residues. With V trimmed by 2 bases and J by 6 bases, 13 bases remained unmatched. Germline V gene data show CDR1 as MDHEN and CDR2 as SYDVKM. The CDR3 nucleotides read TGTGCCAGCAGTTTAACCGGACTAGCGGGAGGACGGCCGTCGGATACGCAGTATTTT. Translation: CASSLTGLAGGRPSDTQYF.

The chain joins TRBV20-1 to TRBJ2-1; TRBD1 agrees at 8 bases. V lost 5 bases and J lost 15; bases outside the gene matches: 9. The CDR3 consists of 11 residues. Germline CDR1 is DFQATT and CDR2 is SNEGSKA (reference sequence). The CDR3 protein is CSASGGVGPFF. CDR3 nucleotide sequence: TGCAGTGCTTCAGGGGGCGTAGGGCCGTTCTTC.

This clone showed up just once. Written as DNA, the CDR3 is TGTGCCAGCAGCCCCGGGGGTAGCGGGGTTTTCGATACGCAGTATTTT. It translates to CASSPGGSGVFDTQYF. J is TRBJ2-3 and V is TRBV5-4, with 8 bases that match TRBD2. V dropped 4 bases and J dropped 6; count of bases not matched to a gene: 13. This CDR3 region has 16 residues. Germline V lookup: CDR1 SGHNT, CDR2 YYREEE (reference sequence).

This clone was observed once. The rearrangement links TRBV10-2 to TRBJ2-3; D is uncertain. V gave up 2 bases and J gave up 3 bases, with 15 bases separating them. CDR1 and CDR2 from the germline V gene are WSHSY and SAAADI. The CDR3 is 16 amino acids. The CDR3: CASSERLSPGTDTQYF. CDR3 bases: TGCGCCAGCAGTGAGAGGCTCAGTCCCGGTACAGATACGCAGTATTTT.

This chain uses TRBV5-1 with TRBJ1-3; tentative D call: TRBD1 (5 bases). The CDR3 length is 15 residues. Germline CDR1 is SGHRS and CDR2 is YFSETQ. V was shortened by 0 bases and J by 8 bases, with 15 bases between the two germline ends. CDR3 nucleotide sequence: TGCGCCAGCAGCTTGGCCGGGACCTCGAGCGACACCATATATTTT. Protein: CASSLAGTSSDTIYF. The complete variable domain, with remaining parts taken from reference TRBV5-1 and TRBJ1-3, reads KAGVTQTPRYLIKTRGQQVTLSCSPISGHRSVSWYQQTPGQGLQFLFEYFSETQRNKGNFPGRFSGRQFSNSRSEMNVSTLELGDSALYLCASSLAGTSSDTIYFGEGSWLTVV.

This CDR3 reads CASSTGVPTGELFF. The CDR3 bases are TGTGCCAGCAGCACAGGGGTGCCCACCGGGGAGCTGTTTTTT. The V gene is TRBV6-1, the J gene TRBJ2-2; 7 bases are a match to TRBD1. The germline CDR1 and CDR2 sequences are MNHNS and SASEGT. J gave up 4 bases and V 6 bases, and 5 bases lay outside the gene matches. The length of the CDR3 is 14 residues.

The J gene is TRBJ2-5, the V gene TRBV19, with TRBD1 matching 9 bases. This CDR3 is 15 amino acids long. V was clipped by 4 bases and J by 2 bases; unmatched bases: 5. Germline CDR1 and CDR2: LNHDA and SQIVND (reference sequence). The CDR3 sequence is CASSTGTGKQETQYF. The DNA for the CDR3 is TGTGCCAGTAGTACCGGGACAGGGAAACAAGAGACCCAGTACTTC.

The rearrangement uses TRBV6-1 and TRBJ1-1, with D unresolved. Germline values: CDR1 MNHNS, CDR2 SASEGT. Trimming stripped 5 bases from V and 1 base from J, with 8 bases between. The CDR3 spans 13 residues. As DNA, the CDR3 is TGTGCCAGCAGTATGGTACAGAACACTGAAGCTTTCTTT. Protein product: CASSMVQNTEAFF.

V usage is TRBV13 and J usage is TRBJ2-1; TRBD2 matches 9 bases. Per the germline V gene, CDR1 is PRHDT and CDR2 is FYEKMQ (reference sequence). With 5 bases clipped from V and 10 bases from J, the junction kept 12 bases outside the gene matches. There are 15 residues in the CDR3. The CDR3 DNA sequence: TGTGCCAGCAGCCCCCGTCTAGCGGGATTGAGGGAGCAGTTCTTC. This encodes CASSPRLAGLREQFF.

The rearrangement uses TRBV2 and TRBJ1-2; the D is unclear. The CDR3 runs to 17 residues. The ends were cut back, 3 bases at V and 6 bases at J, with 23 bases in the middle. Germline CDR1 SNHLY, CDR2 FYNNEI. CDR3 sequence: CASSDLKGFGSSDGYTF. CDR3 DNA: TGTGCCAGCAGTGACCTTAAGGGATTTGGCTCCAGCGATGGCTACACCTTC.

The chain links TRBV6-6 to TRBJ1-5; D uncertain. CDR3 length: 13 residues. V was cut by 2 bases and J by 4 bases, with 6 bases left in between. Germline V gene sequence: CDR1 MNHNY, CDR2 SVGAGI (reference sequence). The CDR3 loop reads CASSYGGNQPQHF. In nucleotides, the CDR3 is TGTGCCAGCAGTTACGGAGGAAATCAGCCCCAGCATTTT.

This clone was found once. V gene TRBV29-1 combines with J gene TRBJ1-4; tentative D call: TRBD1 (5 bases). Germline assignment: CDR1 SQVTM and CDR2 ANQGSEA. V was shortened by 4 bases and J by 6 bases, with 15 bases between the two germline ends. The CDR3 has 14 amino acids. The CDR3 region is CSVGGQRSDEKLFF. In DNA, the CDR3 is TGCAGCGTTGGTGGACAACGCTCCGATGAAAAACTGTTTTTT.

This chain links TRBV5-1 with TRBJ2-3, with D hard to call. Germline values: CDR1 SGHRS, CDR2 YFSETQ. CDR3 size: 16 residues. V shed 5 bases and J shed 1 base, with 17 bases lying between them. CDR3 nucleotide sequence: TGCGCCAGCAGGGTCAAGAGTTCTGGAGGCACAGATACGCAGTATTTT. Translation: CASRVKSSGGTDTQYF. The full variable domain, with the rest looked up from reference TRBV5-1 and TRBJ2-3, is KAGVTQTPRYLIKTRGQQVTLSCSPISGHRSVSWYQQTPGQGLQFLFEYFSETQRNKGNFPGRFSGRQFSNSRSEMNVSTLELGDSALYLCASRVKSSGGTDTQYFGPGTRLTVL.

The chain is built from TRBV5-4 and TRBJ2-7; D not certain. Trimming left V 5 bases short and J 2 bases short, with 17 bases between. The CDR3 covers 15 residues. Germline lookup yields CDR1 SGHNT and CDR2 YYREEE (reference sequence). The CDR3 region is CASSPPRSSPYEQYF. As DNA, the CDR3 is TGTGCCAGCAGTCCCCCACGCTCTTCGCCCTACGAGCAGTACTTC.

The V gene is TRBV7-9, the J gene TRBJ2-5; weak D call: TRBD2 (6 bases). This CDR3 has 15 residues. Germline assignment: CDR1 SEHNR and CDR2 FQNEAQ (reference sequence). Trimming shortened V by 2 bases and J by 4 bases, and 14 bases separated the two germline ends. The CDR3 DNA reads TGTGCCAGCAGCTTACCTTCCGGGGGAGGAGAGACCCAGTACTTC. Protein sequence: CASSLPSGGGETQYF. Based on the CDR3 plus reference TRBV7-9 and TRBJ2-5, the full variable domain is DTGVSQNPRHKITKRGQNVTFRCDPISEHNRLYWYRQTLGQGPEFLTYFQNEAQLEKSRLLSDRFSAERPKGSFSTLEIQRTEQGDSAMYLCASSLPSGGGETQYFGPGTRLLVL.

The chain has TRBV29-1 and TRBJ2-2; D remains unclear. V was shortened by 7 bases and J by 0 bases, with 12 bases between the two germline ends. The CDR3 length is 14 residues. The germline gives CDR1 SQVTM, CDR2 ANQGSEA. The DNA for the CDR3 is TGCAGCGAACTTGGGCTTACGAACACCGGGGAGCTGTTTTTT. Its translation is CSELGLTNTGELFF.

This chain uses TRBV4-1 with TRBJ2-1, with D possibly TRBD2 on 6 matching bases. The CDR3 is made up of 14 amino acids. V gave up 2 bases and J gave up 5 bases, with 10 bases separating them. From germline, CDR1 is MGHRA and CDR2 YSYEKL. The CDR3 reads CASSQSGRHNEQFF. The CDR3 DNA is TGCGCCAGCAGCCAAAGCGGGCGCCACAATGAGCAGTTCTTC.

In its sample, this clone was seen once. The chain links TRBV10-1 to TRBJ2-3; D uncertain. Germline lookup yields CDR1 WNHNN and CDR2 SYGVQD (reference sequence). This CDR3 is built from 16 residues. Deletions cut 0 bases from V and 3 bases from J, with 13 bases between. CDR3 nucleotides: TGCGCCAGCAGTGAGTCGCAACTGCCAAGGACAGATACGCAGTATTTT. It is translated as CASSESQLPRTDTQYF.

This clone was detected once. This chain joins TRBV28 and TRBJ2-3, with 9 bases that match TRBD1. Germline CDR1 is MDHEN and CDR2 is SYDVKM. This CDR3 has 16 amino acids. The V segment lost 2 bases and the J segment 1 base; nucleotides outside the gene matches: 4. The CDR3 spells CASSLARDRGTDTQYF. CDR3 coding DNA: TGTGCCAGCAGTTTAGCCCGGGACAGGGGCACAGATACGCAGTATTTT.

This chain links TRBV5-5 with TRBJ1-1, with D possibly matching TRBD1 (6 bases). CDR1 SGHKS and CDR2 YYEKEE come from the germline V gene (reference sequence). V gave up 6 bases and J gave up 8 bases, with 14 bases separating them. The CDR3 consists of 12 residues. CDR3 DNA: TGTGCCAGCACCCCGGGGGGGCTCGAAGCTTTCTTT. This encodes CASTPGGLEAFF.

The rearrangement links TRBV7-3 to TRBJ2-2, with D possibly matching TRBD1 (5 bases). This CDR3 contains 15 residues. Deletions cut 2 bases from V and 3 bases from J, with 10 bases between. Germline V gene lookup returns CDR1 SGHTA and CDR2 FQGTGA. The chain's CDR3 is CASSLGTGDTGELFF. CDR3 DNA sequence: TGTGCCAGCAGCTTAGGTACAGGCGACACCGGGGAGCTGTTTTTT. Full variable domain (missing parts from reference TRBV7-3 and TRBJ2-2): GAGVSQTPSNKVTEKGKYVELRCDPISGHTALYWYRQSLGQGPEFLIYFQGTGAADDSGLPNDRFFAVRPEGSVSTLKIQRTERGDSAVYLCASSLGTGDTGELFFGEGSRLTVL.

This clone was seen just once. The chain employs TRBV5-5 and TRBJ2-1, with D perhaps TRBD2 (5 bases). The V gene lost 2 bases and the J gene lost 0 bases, with 12 bases spanning the gap. Germline lookup yields CDR1 SGHKS and CDR2 YYEKEE (reference sequence). This CDR3 is 16 amino acids long. CDR3 protein: CASSFRMGSSYNEQFF. CDR3 DNA: TGTGCCAGCAGCTTTCGAATGGGGAGCTCCTACAATGAGCAGTTCTTC.

The rearrangement joins TRBV11-2 to TRBJ2-1; D call uncertain. The germline V gene encodes CDR1 SGHAT and CDR2 FQNNGV. This CDR3 has 13 amino acids. Trimming left V 5 bases short and J 14 bases short, with 19 bases between. The CDR3 spells CASSRQIGILEFF. The CDR3, as DNA: TGTGCCAGCAGCCGCCAGATAGGAATTCTTGAGTTCTTC.

V gene TRBV29-1 combines with J gene TRBJ2-7, with D perhaps TRBD1 or TRBD2 (5 bases each). The V and J ends lost 4 bases and 6 bases respectively, with 16 bases between them. The CDR3 totals 13 residues. Germline-derived CDR1 and CDR2 are SQVTM and ANQGSEA. The DNA of the CDR3 is TGCAGCGTTGTGGGGCGACTCGCGGGCGAGCAGTACTTC. Amino acids: CSVVGRLAGEQYF.